This T cell receptor (beta chain) was profiled in a study of siplizumab effects on memory and regulatory T cells. TCR templates numbering 95,000 to 100,000 were assayed per sample. The table came from immunoSEQ multiplex PCR; TCRdb's copy has only in-frame clones and leaves some out. This repertoire shows about 52,000 clones, less than 98% found once; its top ten account for 0.64%. The CDR3 consists of 15 residues. Looked up from germline, CDR1 is MGHRA and CDR2 is YSYEKL. Trimming removed 4 bases from V and 3 bases from J; junction bases left unmatched: 5. This clone has only one observation. The source of this sequence is a human donor in good health. Sequencing was done on a sample of naive CD4+ T cells sorted from blood. The J gene is TRBJ2-5, the V gene TRBV4-1; 10 nucleotides line up with TRBD1. The DNA of the CDR3 is TGCGCCAGCAGCCCGGGACAGGGGAAGGAAGAGACCCAGTACTTC. Translation gives CASSPGQGKEETQYF.